What follows describes a single T cell receptor beta chain. Original processing methods: Reference gene primer amplification gave estimated nucleated cell counts. The data were produced by immunoSEQ multiplex PCR, yet TCRdb's version contains in-frame clones alone and is incomplete. That table supplies the V and J calls and clone size; D and trimming were determined from the DNA. Here the sample spans almost 95,000 clones, 70% to 85% being singletons. The data derive from a study of blood T cell repertoires in COVID-19. Germline assignment: CDR1 SGHRS and CDR2 YFSETQ. Trimming removed 2 bases from V and 10 bases from J; junction bases left unmatched: 8. The CDR3 sequence is 14 residues long.

The specimen sequenced was peripheral blood. This sequence was found in a woman aged 60-70 years in a cohort sampled during active or convalescent COVID-19. This chain joins TRBV5-1 and TRBJ1-2, with 10 bases identical to TRBD1. CDR3 sequence (DNA): TGCGCCAGCAGCTTAGAGGGACAGGGGACGGACTACACCTTC. It encodes CASSLEGQGTDYTF.